The sequence of this T cell receptor beta chain was determined in a study of shared clonotypes between healthy human individuals. Splitting the CD4+ cells yielded a CD45RA+ naive subset and a CD45RA-negative memory subset. Replicate PCRs for sorted subsets used about 200 ng DNA; this equaled some 30,000 T cell genomes. The table came from immunoSEQ multiplex PCR; TCRdb's copy has only in-frame clones and leaves some out. The sample contains millions of clones, approximately 95% of which appear only once. The germline V gene encodes CDR1 SGHRS and CDR2 YFSETQ. This CDR3 comprises 16 residues. The V end lost 4 bases, the J end lost 8 bases, and 22 bases lay between the germline ends.

This sequence originates from a man between 18 and 35 years old in good health. Some clones in this sample may be carry-over from other donors' samples. Sequenced input: naive CD4+ T cells from PBMCs. Subset in this sample: CD45RA+ positively selected. The chain links TRBV5-1 to TRBJ2-1, with D maybe TRBD2 (6 bases). Written as DNA, the CDR3 is TGCGCCAGCAGCGTCGGAGCGGGTAGCTTGTTCGATGAGCAGTTCTTC. Its translation: CASSVGAGSLFDEQFF.